This T cell receptor (beta chain) was captured in a study of metastatic and nonmetastatic thyroid tumors. Patients were all untreated before their thyroid surgery. TCRdb reanalyzed the PCR reads via MiXCR. The sample gives under 20,000 clones, 29% of which show up once; roughly 13% is in the top ten. The CDR3 has 15 residues. With 0 bases removed from V and 1 base from J, the gap between germline ends came to 5 bases. Germline V gives CDR1 SGHDT, CDR2 YYEEEE. The chain has TRBV5-6 and TRBJ1-6; D call uncertain. The clonotype originates from a female donor with papillary thyroid cancer or a benign thyroid nodule (not recorded which). Some clones in this sample may be carry-over from other donors' samples. Source material: tumor tissue. The CDR3 sequence is CASSLGVSYNSPLHF. The CDR3 DNA sequence: TGTGCCAGCAGCTTGGGGGTTTCCTATAATTCACCCCTCCACTTT.